This T cell receptor beta chain was captured by sequencing in a study of breast tumors, draining lymph nodes, adjacent tissues. Study-level results: That most tumor T cells come from lymph nodes remained unproven. Data fit most tumor T cells coming from lymph node, expanding in tumor. Luminal-like breast cancer showed significantly higher tumor–nontumor repertoire similarity than basal-like. Tumors had less TCR diversity than lymph nodes, more than nontumor tissue.

Axillary draining lymph nodes of breast cancer patients supplied the node samples. On this clonotype: Its antigen is unknown.

The CDR3 has 16 amino acids. The germline V gene has CDR1 DFQATT and CDR2 SNEGSKA (reference sequence). The ends lost 3 bases at V and 4 bases at J; junction bases unmatched: 10. TCRdb reanalysed the multiplex PCR reads using MiXCR and keeps one entry per CDR3 protein. This repertoire shows 200,000 or so distinct CDR3 sequences, about 32% found once; its top ten account for about 4.3%. The sequence was collected from a female donor with breast cancer. Some clones in this sample may be carry-over from other donors' samples. V is TRBV20-1 and J is TRBJ1-5; 9 bases are a match to TRBD1. Input material: axillary lymph node tissue. The CDR3 protein is CSASSRRDRDNQPQHF. In DNA, the CDR3 is TGCAGTGCTAGTTCCCGGCGGGACAGGGATAATCAGCCCCAGCATTTT.